The 27 T cell receptor beta chains given below trace back to one sample, sequenced in a study of post-analysis software for immune sequencing data. Their antigen targets remain unknown. Notes on the study in general: With TRBV5-6, TRBV5-1 and TRBV20-1 included, about five TRBV segments were more frequent in patients than in controls.

Unique molecular identifiers were present in the TCR beta cDNA libraries. Via MiXCR, TCRdb re-called the PCR reads, giving one row per CDR3 protein. The sample lists about 770,000 distinct CDR3 sequences, about 45% seen once, with 4.9% in the top ten. Sequenced sample: blood. These receptors all come from a girl between 5 and 17 years old with multiple sclerosis.

The rearrangement links TRBV20-1 to TRBJ2-7; possibly TRBD2 for D (5 bases). The ends were cut back, 0 bases at V and 2 bases at J, with 20 bases in the middle. The CDR3 length is 17 residues. From germline, CDR1 is DFQATT and CDR2 SNEGSKA (reference sequence). The CDR3 DNA follows: TGCAGTGCTAGAGACATTCCCCTGGGCAGAGGGACCTACGAGCAGTACTTC. It encodes CSARDIPLGRGTYEQYF.

This clonotype turned up a few times. The chain uses TRBV14 and TRBJ2-7; TRBD1 is a possible D gene (6 bases). Trimming left V 1 base short and J 2 bases short, with 9 bases between. CDR1 and CDR2 (germline): SGHDN, FVKESK. The CDR3 extends over 14 amino acids. CDR3 amino acids: CASSQVTGTYEQYF. DNA of the CDR3: TGTGCCAGCAGCCAAGTTACAGGGACCTACGAGCAGTACTTC.

The chain joins TRBV15 to TRBJ2-5, with D possibly being TRBD1 or TRBD2 (5 bases each). TRBJ2-7 explains the end of the DNA better; the J call may be wrong. Germline values: CDR1 LNHNV, CDR2 YYDKDF (reference sequence). This CDR3 region has 13 residues. DNA for the CDR3: TGTGCCACCAGCCTCGGGACCGACCACGAGCAGTACTTC. Translation: CATSLGTDHEQYF.

This clonotype was seen a few times. The rearrangement links TRBV6-7 to TRBJ2-3, with a weak D call TRBD2 (6 bases). TRBV6-7 carries the ORF label, with uncertain function. The CDR3 covers 15 residues. With 2 bases removed from V and 2 bases from J, the gap between germline ends came to 11 bases. In DNA, the CDR3 is TGTGCCAGCAGTTACCCGGGACTCCCCACAGATACGCAGTATTTT. Translated: CASSYPGLPTDTQYF.

The chain recombines TRBV15 with TRBJ2-7, with 11 bases identical to TRBD1. The CDR3 sequence is 15 residues long. The V gene's germline CDR1 is LNHNV and CDR2 YYDKDF (reference sequence). V lost 8 bases to trimming and J lost 0 bases; unmatched junction nucleotides: 6. This CDR3 is CATGQGATLSYEQYF. The CDR3 region has the DNA TGTGCCACCGGACAGGGGGCTACCCTCTCCTACGAGCAGTACTTC.

The chain recombines TRBV6-1 with TRBJ2-1; 15 nucleotides line up with TRBD2. V gave up 0 bases and J gave up 3 bases; unmatched junction bases: 0. CDR1 is MNHNS, CDR2 SASEGT, per germline. This CDR3 contains 17 residues. The CDR3 region is CASSEAGLAGGYNEQFF. The CDR3 DNA reads TGTGCCAGCAGTGAAGCGGGACTAGCGGGGGGCTACAATGAGCAGTTCTTC.

The chain combines TRBV4-1 with TRBJ2-5, with D unclear. Germline V gives CDR1 MGHRA, CDR2 YSYEKL. This CDR3 comprises 17 residues. With 8 bases removed from V and 2 bases from J, the gap between germline ends came to 24 bases. This chain's CDR3 is CASSPQEPAGRQETQYF. CDR3 bases: TGCGCCAGCTCACCCCAGGAACCGGCTGGTCGTCAAGAGACCCAGTACTTC.

The table lists this clonotype with a few counts. The chain links TRBV12-3 or TRBV12-4 to TRBJ1-4, with a tentative D call TRBD1 (6 bases). The V end was cut by 3 bases, the J end by 7 bases, with 12 bases between. The CDR3 extends over 14 amino acids. In DNA form, the CDR3 reads TGTGCCAGCAGTTTCCGGACAGACGGTGAAAAACTGTTTTTT. Protein: CASSFRTDGEKLFF.

The chain is built from TRBV10-3 and TRBJ2-7, with D possibly TRBD1 on 6 matching bases. The V gene lost 3 bases and the J gene lost 3 bases, with 12 bases spanning the gap. CDR3 size: 14 residues. Germline CDR1 ENHRY, CDR2 SYGVKD. Here the CDR3 DNA reads TGTGCCATCAGTGACCTCGGACAGCACTACGAGCAGTACTTC. This codes for CAISDLGQHYEQYF.

The chain recombines TRBV7-9 with TRBJ2-5; D possibly uses TRBD1 or TRBD2 (5 bases each). CDR1 is SEHNR, CDR2 FQNEAQ, per germline (reference sequence). The CDR3 has 15 residues. With 8 bases removed from V and 11 bases from J, the gap between germline ends came to 27 bases. The CDR3 here is CASAISRTWGEEQYF. DNA of the CDR3: TGTGCCAGCGCCATCTCACGGACATGGGGAGAAGAGCAGTACTTC.

This clonotype showed up many times. The chain couples TRBV3-1 to TRBJ2-7; D perhaps matches TRBD1 (5 bases). Germline V gene lookup returns CDR1 LGHDT and CDR2 YNNKEL (reference sequence). The V end lost 0 bases, the J end lost 3 bases, and 12 bases lay between the germline ends. CDR3 length: 15 residues. CDR3 residues: CASSQDWARVYEQYF. The CDR3 DNA reads TGTGCCAGCAGCCAAGATTGGGCCAGGGTCTACGAGCAGTACTTC.

This chain links TRBV6-5 with TRBJ1-2; D gene unclear. Germline CDR1 reads MNHEY; CDR2 reads SVGAGI. The CDR3 length is 14 residues. Trimming left V 5 bases short and J 7 bases short, with 17 bases between. The CDR3 spells CASSRNKVVSGYTF. As DNA, the CDR3 is TGTGCCAGCAGTAGAAACAAGGTGGTCAGTGGCTACACCTTC.

The V and J genes are TRBV12-3 or TRBV12-4 and TRBJ2-1; 8 nucleotides line up with TRBD2. J gave up 6 bases and V 7 bases, and 8 bases lay outside the gene matches. This CDR3 has 14 residues. The CDR3 region is CASKPSGPPNEQFF. DNA for the CDR3: TGTGCCAGCAAACCTAGCGGGCCACCCAATGAGCAGTTCTTC.

The chain combines TRBV7-3 with TRBJ2-7; 11 nucleotides line up with TRBD2. Near its end, the DNA agrees better with TRBJ2-5, so the J call may be wrong. The CDR3 has 15 residues. In germline, CDR1 is SGHTA, CDR2 FQGTGA. The CDR3 loop reads CASSPGLAAGETQYF. The CDR3 DNA sequence: TGTGCCAGCAGCCCGGGACTAGCGGCTGGGGAGACCCAGTACTTC.

The sample holds a few counts of this clonotype. J is TRBJ1-2 and V is TRBV3-1; D is ambiguous. Trimming shortened V by 0 bases and J by 6 bases, and 14 bases separated the two germline ends. The CDR3 totals 15 residues. The germline gives CDR1 LGHDT, CDR2 YNNKEL (reference sequence). The CDR3 region has the DNA TGTGCCAGCAGCCAAGAGCAATCGTGGCGTGATGGCTACACCTTC. This encodes CASSQEQSWRDGYTF.

This clonotype has just a few counts. This sequence joins TRBV15 and TRBJ1-1; no clear D. With 0 bases removed from V and 3 bases from J, the gap between germline ends came to 2 bases. The CDR3 is made up of 12 amino acids. Germline V gene data show CDR1 as LNHNV and CDR2 as YYDKDF (reference sequence). CDR3 region: CATSRDYTEAFF. The CDR3 DNA follows: TGTGCCACCAGCAGAGACTACACTGAAGCTTTCTTT.

The chain recombines TRBV20-1 with TRBJ2-7; D is unresolved. This CDR3 comprises 13 residues. V lost 6 bases to trimming and J lost 3 bases, with 15 bases between them. The germline V gene encodes CDR1 DFQATT and CDR2 SNEGSKA (reference sequence). The CDR3, as DNA: TGCAGTGCCCTGAGCGATTCCCTCTACGAGCAGTACTTC. This sequence encodes CSALSDSLYEQYF.

This rearrangement joins TRBV6-5 to TRBJ2-5; 8 bases agree with TRBD1. The J call may be faulty, since TRBJ2-7 better matches the DNA end. This CDR3 region has 13 residues. Germline CDR1 is MNHEY and CDR2 is SVGAGI. In DNA, the CDR3 is TGTGCCAGCCGTGGACAGGGTCTCCACGAGCAGTACTTC. Translating it yields CASRGQGLHEQYF.

This chain connects TRBV11-2 to TRBJ1-1; D perhaps matches TRBD1 (6 bases). The CDR3 loop spans 16 amino acids. Germline lookup yields CDR1 SGHAT and CDR2 FQNNGV. The V end was cut by 1 base, the J end by 4 bases, with 16 bases between. The CDR3 sequence is CASSLGWGRRGTEAFF. In DNA form, the CDR3 reads TGTGCCAGCAGCTTAGGTTGGGGGCGCCGAGGCACTGAAGCTTTCTTT.

The chain couples TRBV5-1 to TRBJ1-1; 8 bases align to TRBD1. CDR1 is SGHRS, CDR2 YFSETQ, per germline. Trimming removed 0 bases from V and 5 bases from J; junction bases left unmatched: 9. CDR3 length: 16 residues. In nucleotides, the CDR3 is TGCGCCAGCAGCTTGGCCGGGGGCAGGGGGCAGACTGAAGCTTTCTTT. It yields the protein CASSLAGGRGQTEAFF.

This clonotype was found a few times. This chain connects TRBV5-1 to TRBJ2-3; 7 positions agree with TRBD2. The length of the CDR3 is 17 residues. V shed 0 bases and J 0 bases; nucleotides not matched to a gene: 7. CDR1 is SGHRS, CDR2 YFSETQ, per germline. The CDR3, as DNA: TGCGCCAGCAGCTTGGACCCTAGCGGTTCTAGCACAGATACGCAGTATTTT. It translates to CASSLDPSGSSTDTQYF.

The chain uses TRBV9 and TRBJ2-1, with D possibly TRBD1 on 6 matching bases. V lost 4 bases and J lost 9, with 17 bases in between. The germline CDR1 and CDR2 sequences are SGDLS and YYNGEE. The CDR3 sequence is 14 residues long. The CDR3 nucleotides are TGTGCCAGCAGCCACAGGGCAGGGATCGGTGAGCAGTTCTTC. Translating it yields CASSHRAGIGEQFF.

The rearrangement links TRBV7-9 to TRBJ2-1; 7 bases match TRBD1. Germline lookup yields CDR1 SEHNR and CDR2 FQNEAQ (reference sequence). This CDR3 region has 15 residues. Trimming removed 7 bases from V and 8 bases from J; junction bases left unmatched: 14. CDR3 region: CASIGEQGIWDEQFF. CDR3 DNA sequence: TGTGCCAGCATAGGGGAACAGGGGATCTGGGATGAGCAGTTCTTC. The whole variable domain, remainder taken from reference TRBV7-9 and TRBJ2-1, is DTGVSQNPRHKITKRGQNVTFRCDPISEHNRLYWYRQTLGQGPEFLTYFQNEAQLEKSRLLSDRFSAERPKGSFSTLEIQRTEQGDSAMYLCASIGEQGIWDEQFFGPGTRLTVL.

The J gene is TRBJ2-1, the V gene TRBV29-1; TRBD2 might be the D (6 bases). Between the trimmed V and J ends, which lost 7 bases and 4 bases, there was a span of 11 bases. CDR3 length equals 12 residues. The germline CDR1 and CDR2 sequences are SQVTM and ANQGSEA. CDR3 sequence (DNA): TGCAGCGGGACTAAAGATTACAATGAGCAGTTCTTC. Amino acids: CSGTKDYNEQFF.

This clonotype occurred a few times. Written as DNA, the CDR3 is TGCAGCGTTGACTTCGGACGCTCCTACGAGCAGTACTTC. It specifies CSVDFGRSYEQYF. The chain joins TRBV29-1 to TRBJ2-7; D is undetermined. V was trimmed by 3 bases and J by 0 bases, leaving 9 bases between them. The CDR3 runs to 13 residues. Germline loops: CDR1 SQVTM, CDR2 ANQGSEA.

The chain combines TRBV29-1 with TRBJ2-1; D uncertain. With 4 bases removed from V and 4 bases from J, the gap between germline ends came to 5 bases. The CDR3 contains 11 residues. Per germline, CDR1 SQVTM and CDR2 ANQGSEA. CDR3 in amino acids: CSVGEYNEQFF. CDR3 DNA: TGCAGCGTTGGGGAATACAATGAGCAGTTCTTC.

CDR3 coding DNA: TGTGCCAGCAGTTTTCAGGGGCCGTTAGAAAAACTGTTTTTT. Translation gives CASSFQGPLEKLFF. The chain carries TRBV12-3 or TRBV12-4 and TRBJ1-4; the D gene is possibly TRBD1 (6 bases). V was shortened by 3 bases and J by 8 bases, with 13 bases between the two germline ends. There are 14 residues in the CDR3.